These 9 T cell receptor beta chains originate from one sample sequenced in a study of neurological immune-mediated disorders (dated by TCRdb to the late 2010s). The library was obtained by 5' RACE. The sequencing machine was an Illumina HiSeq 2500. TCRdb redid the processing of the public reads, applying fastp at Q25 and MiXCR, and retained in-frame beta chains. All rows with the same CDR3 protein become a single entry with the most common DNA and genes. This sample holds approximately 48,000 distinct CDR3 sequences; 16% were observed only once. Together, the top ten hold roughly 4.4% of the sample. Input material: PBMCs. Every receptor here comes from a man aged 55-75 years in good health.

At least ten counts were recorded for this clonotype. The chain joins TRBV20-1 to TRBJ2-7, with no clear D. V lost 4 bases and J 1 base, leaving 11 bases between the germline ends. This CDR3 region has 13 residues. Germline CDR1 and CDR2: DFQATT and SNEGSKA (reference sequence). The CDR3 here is CSAIRVRSYEQYF. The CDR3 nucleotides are TGCAGTGCTATAAGAGTGCGGTCCTACGAGCAGTACTTC.

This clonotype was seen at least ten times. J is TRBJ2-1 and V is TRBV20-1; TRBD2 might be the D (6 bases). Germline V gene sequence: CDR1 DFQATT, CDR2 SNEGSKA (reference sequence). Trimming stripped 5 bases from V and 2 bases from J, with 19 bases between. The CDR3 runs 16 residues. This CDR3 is CSAAPYGSSPYNEQFF. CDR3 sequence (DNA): TGCAGTGCTGCGCCTTACGGGAGTTCCCCCTACAATGAGCAGTTCTTC.

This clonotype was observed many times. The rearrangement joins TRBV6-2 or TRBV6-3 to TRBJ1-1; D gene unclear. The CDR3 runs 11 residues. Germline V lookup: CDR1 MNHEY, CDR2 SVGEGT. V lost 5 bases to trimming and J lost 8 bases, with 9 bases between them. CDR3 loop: CASSRRAEAFF. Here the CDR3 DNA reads TGTGCCAGCAGTAGACGAGCCGAAGCTTTCTTT.

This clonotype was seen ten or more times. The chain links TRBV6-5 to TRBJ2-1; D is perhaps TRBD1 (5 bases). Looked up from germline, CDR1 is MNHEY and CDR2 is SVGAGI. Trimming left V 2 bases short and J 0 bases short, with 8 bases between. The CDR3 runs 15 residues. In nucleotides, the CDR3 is TGTGCCAGCAGTTACGGGGCCGACTCCTACAATGAGCAGTTCTTC. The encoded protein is CASSYGADSYNEQFF.

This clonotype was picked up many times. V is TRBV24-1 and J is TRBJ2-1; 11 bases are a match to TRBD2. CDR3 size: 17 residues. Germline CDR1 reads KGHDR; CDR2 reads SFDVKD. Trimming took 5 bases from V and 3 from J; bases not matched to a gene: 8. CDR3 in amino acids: CATSGPFLAGGYNEQFF. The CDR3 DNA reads TGTGCCACCAGTGGCCCCTTCCTAGCGGGAGGCTACAATGAGCAGTTCTTC.

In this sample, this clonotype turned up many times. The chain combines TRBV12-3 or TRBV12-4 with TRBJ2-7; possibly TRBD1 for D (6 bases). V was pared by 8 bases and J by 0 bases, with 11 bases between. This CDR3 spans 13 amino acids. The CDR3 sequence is CASRGRGSYEQYF. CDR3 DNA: TGTGCCAGCCGAGGCAGGGGCTCCTACGAGCAGTACTTC.

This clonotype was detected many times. The CDR3 here is CASSLLAGDRETQYF. In nucleotides, the CDR3 is TGTGCCAGCTCTTTACTAGCGGGAGATCGTGAGACCCAGTACTTC. The rearrangement links TRBV12-3 or TRBV12-4 to TRBJ2-5; 11 bases fit TRBD2. Trimming cost V 8 bases and J 5 bases; bases outside gene matches: 10. This CDR3 is 15 amino acids long.

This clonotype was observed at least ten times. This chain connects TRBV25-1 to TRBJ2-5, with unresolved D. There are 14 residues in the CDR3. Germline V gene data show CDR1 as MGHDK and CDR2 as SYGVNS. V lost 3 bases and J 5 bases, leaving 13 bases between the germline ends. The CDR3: CASSDFGDSETQYF. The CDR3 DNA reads TGTGCCAGCAGTGATTTTGGGGATTCGGAGACCCAGTACTTC.

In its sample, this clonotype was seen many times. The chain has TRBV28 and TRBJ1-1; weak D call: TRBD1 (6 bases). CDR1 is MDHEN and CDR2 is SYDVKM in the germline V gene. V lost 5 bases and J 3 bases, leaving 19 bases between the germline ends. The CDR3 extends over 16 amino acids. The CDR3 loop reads CASSTFPGARDTEAFF. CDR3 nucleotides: TGTGCCAGCAGTACATTCCCAGGGGCCCGAGACACTGAAGCTTTCTTT.